The 5 T cell receptor beta chains presented below share a single source sample, sequenced in a study of cytomegalovirus exposure and HLA in healthy donors. PCR amplification relied on 60 Vbeta primers (plus 13 Jbeta primers). This table comes from immunoSEQ multiplex PCR, and its TCRdb copy is limited to in-frame clones, with some not included. The data hold 120,000 to 150,000 clones, with around 86% observed a single time. Sequencing was carried out using PBMCs. Every receptor here comes from a female donor in good health and CMV-seronegative.

The gene calls are TRBV28 and TRBJ1-2; 8 nucleotides align to TRBD1. V was pared by 4 bases and J by 3 bases, with 13 bases of the junction left unmatched. CDR3 length: 17 residues. The germline V gene has CDR1 MDHEN and CDR2 SYDVKM. The CDR3 loop is CASSSRQGARGDYGYTF. CDR3 bases: TGTGCCAGCAGTTCCCGGCAGGGGGCGAGGGGGGACTATGGCTACACCTTC.

The chain carries TRBV10-3 and TRBJ2-5; tentatively, D is TRBD1 (5 bases). This CDR3 contains 13 residues. Trimming took off 4 bases at V and 5 bases at J, with 11 bases between the two ends. The V gene's germline CDR1 is ENHRY and CDR2 SYGVKD. CDR3 amino acids: CAISVGAGETQYF. CDR3 sequence (DNA): TGTGCCATCAGTGTTGGGGCAGGCGAGACCCAGTACTTC.

The count of this clone is one. This chain connects TRBV4-2 to TRBJ2-1; D may be TRBD2 (5 bases). Trimming stripped 0 bases from V and 8 bases from J, with 11 bases between. Germline CDR1 LGHNA, CDR2 YNFKEQ. The CDR3 consists of 14 residues. The CDR3 is CASSQDLGAYEQFF. Here the CDR3 DNA reads TGTGCCAGCAGCCAAGATCTGGGAGCCTATGAGCAGTTCTTC.

The chain links TRBV7-9 to TRBJ1-1; TRBD1 agrees at 9 bases. V lost 0 bases, J lost 3 bases, and 8 bases stayed unmatched. The CDR3 consists of 17 residues. Germline V CDR1 and CDR2: SEHNR, FQNEAQ (reference sequence). CDR3 nucleotide sequence: TGTGCCAGCAGCTTAGCGCTGGGGGACAGGGAAGACACTGAAGCTTTCTTT. Translation: CASSLALGDREDTEAFF.

This rearrangement joins TRBV6-1 to TRBJ1-2; tentatively, D is TRBD1 (5 bases). CDR1 and CDR2 from the germline V gene are MNHNS and SASEGT. The CDR3 runs 12 residues. V lost 7 bases and J lost 8, with 14 bases in between. The CDR3 here is CASTEGGAGYTF. DNA of the CDR3: TGTGCCAGCACTGAGGGAGGGGCCGGCTACACCTTC.